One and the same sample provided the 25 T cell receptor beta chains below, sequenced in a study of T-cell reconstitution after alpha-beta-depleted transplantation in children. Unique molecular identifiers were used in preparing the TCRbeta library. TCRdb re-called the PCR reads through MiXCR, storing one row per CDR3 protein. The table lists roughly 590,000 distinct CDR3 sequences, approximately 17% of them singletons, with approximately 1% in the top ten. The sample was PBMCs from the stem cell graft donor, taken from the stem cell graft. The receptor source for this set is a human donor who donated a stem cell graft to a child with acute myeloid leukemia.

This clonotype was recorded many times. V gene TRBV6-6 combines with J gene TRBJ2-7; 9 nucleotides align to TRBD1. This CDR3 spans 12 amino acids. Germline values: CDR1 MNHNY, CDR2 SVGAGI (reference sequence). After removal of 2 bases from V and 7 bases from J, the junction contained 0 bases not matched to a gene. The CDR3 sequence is CASSYGTGEQYV. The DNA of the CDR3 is TGTGCCAGCAGTTACGGGACAGGGGAGCAGTACGTC.

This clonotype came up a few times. The CDR3 loop reads CASGFNRDTGELFF. As DNA, the CDR3 is TGTGCTAGTGGTTTCAACAGGGACACCGGGGAGCTGTTTTTT. The rearrangement uses TRBV12-5 and TRBJ2-2; D might be TRBD1 (6 bases). V was clipped by 3 bases and J by 3 bases, with 8 bases between them. CDR3 length equals 14 residues. Germline V gene sequence: CDR1 LGHNT, CDR2 FRNRAP.

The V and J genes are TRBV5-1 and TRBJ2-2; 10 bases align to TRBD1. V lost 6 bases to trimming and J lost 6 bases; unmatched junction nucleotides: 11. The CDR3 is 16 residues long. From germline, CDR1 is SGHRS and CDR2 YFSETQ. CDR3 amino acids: CASKGDRGLFAGELFF. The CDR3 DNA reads TGCGCCAGCAAAGGGGACAGGGGATTATTCGCCGGGGAGCTGTTTTTT.

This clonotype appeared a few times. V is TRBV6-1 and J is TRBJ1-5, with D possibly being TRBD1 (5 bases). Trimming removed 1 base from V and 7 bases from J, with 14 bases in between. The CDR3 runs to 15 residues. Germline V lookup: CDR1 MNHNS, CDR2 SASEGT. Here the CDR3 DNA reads TGTGCCAGCAGTGAAGGTAACAGGTCCGGCCAGCCCCAGCATTTT. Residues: CASSEGNRSGQPQHF.

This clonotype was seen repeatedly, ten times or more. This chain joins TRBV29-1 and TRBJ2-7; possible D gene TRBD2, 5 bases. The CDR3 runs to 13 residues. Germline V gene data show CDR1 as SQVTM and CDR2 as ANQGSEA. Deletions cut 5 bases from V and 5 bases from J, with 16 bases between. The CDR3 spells CSVMIRELHEQYF. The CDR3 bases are TGCAGCGTTATGATCCGGGAACTCCACGAGCAGTACTTC.

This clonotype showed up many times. Here the CDR3 reads CASTSSNEQFF. The DNA for the CDR3 is TGTGCCAGCACCAGTTCCAATGAGCAGTTCTTC. The V gene is TRBV12-3 or TRBV12-4, the J gene TRBJ2-1; D remains ambiguous. V lost 7 bases and J lost 6, with 7 bases in between. The CDR3 is 11 amino acids.

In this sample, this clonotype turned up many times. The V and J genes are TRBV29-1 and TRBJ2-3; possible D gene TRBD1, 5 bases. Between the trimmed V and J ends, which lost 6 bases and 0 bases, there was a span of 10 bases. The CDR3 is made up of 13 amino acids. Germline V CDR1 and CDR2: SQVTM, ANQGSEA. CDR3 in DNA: TGCAGCGTGGAACAGGATAGCACAGATACGCAGTATTTT. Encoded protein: CSVEQDSTDTQYF.

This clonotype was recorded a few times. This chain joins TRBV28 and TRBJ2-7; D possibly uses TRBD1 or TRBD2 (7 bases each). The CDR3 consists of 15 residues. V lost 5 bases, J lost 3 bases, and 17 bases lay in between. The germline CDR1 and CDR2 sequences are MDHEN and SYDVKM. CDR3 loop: CASSLTGRAFYEQYV. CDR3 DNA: TGTGCCAGCAGTCTGACAGGGAGGGCCTTCTACGAGCAGTACGTC.

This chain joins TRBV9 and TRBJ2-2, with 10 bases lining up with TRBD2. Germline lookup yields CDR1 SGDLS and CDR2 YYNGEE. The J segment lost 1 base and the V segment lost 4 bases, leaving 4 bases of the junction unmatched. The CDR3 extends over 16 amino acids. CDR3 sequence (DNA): TGTGCCAGCAGCCTTATAGCGGGGGGGAACACCGGGGAGCTGTTTTTT. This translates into CASSLIAGGNTGELFF.

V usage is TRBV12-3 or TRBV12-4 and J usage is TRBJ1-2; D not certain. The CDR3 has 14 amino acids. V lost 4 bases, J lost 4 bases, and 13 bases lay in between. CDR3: CASSSSDLGYGYTF. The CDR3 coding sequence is TGTGCCAGCAGTTCCTCGGATCTGGGCTATGGCTACACCTTC.

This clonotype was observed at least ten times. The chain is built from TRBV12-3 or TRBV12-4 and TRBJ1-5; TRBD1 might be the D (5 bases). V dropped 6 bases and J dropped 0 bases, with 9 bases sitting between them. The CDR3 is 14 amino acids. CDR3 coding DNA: TGTGCCAGCAGCCCGACAGTTAGCAATCAGCCCCAGCATTTT. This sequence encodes CASSPTVSNQPQHF.

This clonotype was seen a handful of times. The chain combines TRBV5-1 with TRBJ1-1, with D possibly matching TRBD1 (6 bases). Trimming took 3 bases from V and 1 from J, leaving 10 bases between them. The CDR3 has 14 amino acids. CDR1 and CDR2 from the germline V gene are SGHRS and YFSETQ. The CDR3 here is CASSWTRGNTEAFF. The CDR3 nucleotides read TGCGCCAGCAGCTGGACCAGGGGGAACACTGAAGCTTTCTTT.

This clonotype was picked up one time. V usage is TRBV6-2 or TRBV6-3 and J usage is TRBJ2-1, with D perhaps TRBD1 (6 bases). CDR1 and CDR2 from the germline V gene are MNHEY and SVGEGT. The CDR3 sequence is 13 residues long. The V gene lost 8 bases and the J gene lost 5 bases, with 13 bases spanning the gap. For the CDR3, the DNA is TGTGCCAGCGACCGGGACACCAACAATGAGCAGTTCTTC. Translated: CASDRDTNNEQFF.

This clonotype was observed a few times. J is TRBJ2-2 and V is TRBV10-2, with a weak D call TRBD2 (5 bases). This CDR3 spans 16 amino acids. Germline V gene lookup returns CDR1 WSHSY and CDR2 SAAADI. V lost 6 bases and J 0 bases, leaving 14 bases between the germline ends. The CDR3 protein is CASRGESGSNTGELFF. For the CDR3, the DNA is TGCGCCAGCAGGGGAGAAAGCGGCTCGAACACCGGGGAGCTGTTTTTT.

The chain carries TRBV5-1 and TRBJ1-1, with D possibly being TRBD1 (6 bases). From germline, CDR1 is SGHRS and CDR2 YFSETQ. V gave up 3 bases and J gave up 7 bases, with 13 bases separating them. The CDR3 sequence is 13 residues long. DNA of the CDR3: TGCGCCAGCAGCTCCAGGGGCGGGGGTGAAGCTTTCTTT. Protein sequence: CASSSRGGGEAFF. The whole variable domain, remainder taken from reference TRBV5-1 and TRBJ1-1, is KAGVTQTPRYLIKTRGQQVTLSCSPISGHRSVSWYQQTPGQGLQFLFEYFSETQRNKGNFPGRFSGRQFSNSRSEMNVSTLELGDSALYLCASSSRGGGEAFFGQGTRLTVV.

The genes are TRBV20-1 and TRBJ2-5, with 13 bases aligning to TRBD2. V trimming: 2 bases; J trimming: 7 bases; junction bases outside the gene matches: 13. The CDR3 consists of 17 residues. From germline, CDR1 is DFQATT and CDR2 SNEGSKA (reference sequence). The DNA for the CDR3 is TGCAGTGCTAGACCGTTAACTAGCGGGGGGGTCTCTGGGACCCAGTACTTC. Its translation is CSARPLTSGGVSGTQYF.

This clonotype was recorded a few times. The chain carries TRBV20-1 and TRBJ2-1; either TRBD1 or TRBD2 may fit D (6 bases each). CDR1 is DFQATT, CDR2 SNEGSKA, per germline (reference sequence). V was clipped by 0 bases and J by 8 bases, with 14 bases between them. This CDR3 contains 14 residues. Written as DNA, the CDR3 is TGCAGTGCTAGAGATCCCCTAAGGGGGGATGAGCAGTTCTTC. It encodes CSARDPLRGDEQFF.

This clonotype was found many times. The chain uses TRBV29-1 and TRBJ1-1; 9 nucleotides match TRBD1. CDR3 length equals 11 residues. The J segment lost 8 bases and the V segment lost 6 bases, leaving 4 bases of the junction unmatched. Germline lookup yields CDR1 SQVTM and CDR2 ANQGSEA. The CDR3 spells CSVNTGGEAFF. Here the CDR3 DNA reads TGCAGCGTCAATACAGGGGGCGAAGCTTTCTTT. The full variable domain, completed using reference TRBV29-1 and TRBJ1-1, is SAVISQKPSRDICQRGTSLTIQCQVDSQVTMMFWYRQQPGQSLTLIATANQGSEATYESGFVIDKFPISRPNLTFSTLTVSNMSPEDSSIYLCSVNTGGEAFFGQGTRLTVV.

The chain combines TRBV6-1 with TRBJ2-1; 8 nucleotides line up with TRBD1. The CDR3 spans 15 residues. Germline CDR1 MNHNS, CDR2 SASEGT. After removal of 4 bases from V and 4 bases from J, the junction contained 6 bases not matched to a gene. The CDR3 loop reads CASSADRGAYNEQFF. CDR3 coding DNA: TGTGCCAGCAGTGCCGACAGGGGTGCGTACAATGAGCAGTTCTTC.

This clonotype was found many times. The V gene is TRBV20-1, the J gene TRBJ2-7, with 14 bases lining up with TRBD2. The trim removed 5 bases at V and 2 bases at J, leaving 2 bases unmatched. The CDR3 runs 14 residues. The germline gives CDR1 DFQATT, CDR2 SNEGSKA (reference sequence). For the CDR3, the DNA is TGCAGTGCTCGACTAGCGGGGGGGGCCTACGAGCAGTACTTC. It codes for CSARLAGGAYEQYF.

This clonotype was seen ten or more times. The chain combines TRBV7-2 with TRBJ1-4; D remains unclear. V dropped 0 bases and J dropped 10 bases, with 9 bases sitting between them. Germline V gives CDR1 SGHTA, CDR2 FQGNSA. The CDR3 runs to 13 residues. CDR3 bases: TGTGCCAGCAGCTTAGCGCGCGAATCAAAACTGTTTTTT. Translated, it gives CASSLARESKLFF.

The CDR3 DNA reads TGTGCCAGTTTACCGCGACAGGCAAGCTCCTACGAGCAGTACGTC. Translated, it gives CASLPRQASSYEQYV. The chain couples TRBV28 to TRBJ2-7, with D possibly matching TRBD1 (6 bases). The germline CDR1 and CDR2 sequences are MDHEN and SYDVKM. This CDR3 has 15 amino acids. V lost 9 bases, J lost 0 bases, and 18 bases lay in between.

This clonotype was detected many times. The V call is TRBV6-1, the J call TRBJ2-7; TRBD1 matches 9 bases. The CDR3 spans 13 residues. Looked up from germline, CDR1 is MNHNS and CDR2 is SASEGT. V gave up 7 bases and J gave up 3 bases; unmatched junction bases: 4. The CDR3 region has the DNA TGTGCCAGCAACCGGGACAGGGACTACGAGCAGTACGTC. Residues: CASNRDRDYEQYV.

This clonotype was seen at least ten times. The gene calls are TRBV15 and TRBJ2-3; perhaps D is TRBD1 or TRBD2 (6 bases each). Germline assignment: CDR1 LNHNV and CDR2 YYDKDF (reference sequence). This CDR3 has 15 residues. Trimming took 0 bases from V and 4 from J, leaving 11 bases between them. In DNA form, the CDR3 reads TGTGCCACCAGCAGAGATTTCGGGGGCCCAGATACGCAGTATTTT. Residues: CATSRDFGGPDTQYF. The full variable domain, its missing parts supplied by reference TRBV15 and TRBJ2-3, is DAMVIQNPRYQVTQFGKPVTLSCSQTLNHNVMYWYQQKSSQAPKLLFHYYDKDFNNEADTPDNFQSRRPNTSFCFLDIRSPGLGDTAMYLCATSRDFGGPDTQYFGPGTRLTVL.

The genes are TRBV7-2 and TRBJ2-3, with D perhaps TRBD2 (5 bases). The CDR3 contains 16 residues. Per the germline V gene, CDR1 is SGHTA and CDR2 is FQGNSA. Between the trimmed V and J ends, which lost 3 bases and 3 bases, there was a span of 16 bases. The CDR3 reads CASSFRAARGTDTQYF. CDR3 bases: TGTGCCAGCAGCTTTAGGGCAGCCCGAGGGACAGATACGCAGTATTTT.